The 18 T cell receptor beta chains below come from one sample, sequenced in a study of PD-1 and CTLA-4 blockade in melanoma. Assay used: immunoSEQ multiplex PCR; TCRdb lists only in-frame clones, some missing. Of 15,000 to 20,000 clones in the sample, 65% to 75% are singletons; the top ten hold around a sixth. This specimen was CD8+ T cells from peripheral blood, taken before anti-PD-1 treatment. Receptors were obtained from a human donor with melanoma.

This clone was detected only once. This chain joins TRBV27 and TRBJ2-3; D remains ambiguous. The CDR3 covers 14 residues. V shed 2 bases and J shed 4 bases, with 10 bases lying between them. Germline CDR1 is MNHEY and CDR2 is SMNVEV (reference sequence). The CDR3 loop reads CASSLPGFPDTQYF. The CDR3 DNA sequence: TGTGCCAGCAGTTTACCGGGTTTTCCAGATACGCAGTATTTT.

The V and J genes are TRBV5-1 and TRBJ1-1; D gene unclear. The CDR3 contains 14 residues. Germline lookup yields CDR1 SGHRS and CDR2 YFSETQ. V was trimmed by 1 base and J by 1 base, leaving 8 bases between them. The chain's CDR3 is CASSLSSPNTEAFF. CDR3 DNA sequence: TGCGCCAGCAGCTTGTCGTCTCCGAACACTGAAGCTTTCTTT.

This chain links TRBV7-9 with TRBJ2-1; 11 nucleotides line up with TRBD2. After removal of 10 bases from V and 8 bases from J, the junction contained 10 bases not matched to a gene. Germline V CDR1 and CDR2: SEHNR, FQNEAQ (reference sequence). The CDR3 covers 14 residues. For the CDR3, the DNA is TGTGCCATCTTAGCGGGGGGGCGAAGGGATGAGCAGTTCTTC. Protein product: CAILAGGRRDEQFF.

The genes are TRBV4-1 and TRBJ2-7; D may be TRBD1 (6 bases). CDR1 and CDR2 from the germline V gene are MGHRA and YSYEKL. This CDR3 has 15 residues. The ends were cut back, 3 bases at V and 1 base at J, with 13 bases in the middle. The CDR3 DNA reads TGCGCCAGCAGCCAGGACGGACAGATTTCCTACGAGCAGTACTTC. Protein: CASSQDGQISYEQYF.

The chain carries TRBV4-1 and TRBJ1-1; no clear D. V lost 3 bases and J 5 bases, leaving 16 bases between the germline ends. CDR1 is MGHRA and CDR2 is YSYEKL in the germline V gene. The CDR3 spans 15 residues. CDR3 coding DNA: TGCGCCAGCAGCCATAGAGCGGGTGATCGGACTGAAGCTTTCTTT. Amino acids: CASSHRAGDRTEAFF.

V and J are TRBV4-1 and TRBJ2-6; D might be TRBD2 (5 bases). From germline, CDR1 is MGHRA and CDR2 YSYEKL. Trimming shortened V by 4 bases and J by 1 base, and 14 bases separated the two germline ends. This CDR3 has 17 residues. CDR3 residues: CASSRTRGWSGANVLTF. CDR3 DNA: TGCGCCAGCAGCCGTACACGGGGTTGGTCTGGGGCCAACGTCCTGACTTTC.

The J gene is TRBJ2-3, the V gene TRBV29-1; tentative D call: TRBD1 (6 bases). Trimming removed 5 bases from V and 2 bases from J, with 11 bases in between. CDR1 and CDR2 (germline): SQVTM, ANQGSEA. CDR3 length: 13 residues. The CDR3 spells CSVNTGNTDTQYF. The CDR3 nucleotides read TGCAGCGTTAACACAGGGAACACAGATACGCAGTATTTT.

This chain joins TRBV5-1 and TRBJ2-3, with 11 bases identical to TRBD2. The V segment lost 0 bases and the J segment 1 base; nucleotides outside the gene matches: 4. The CDR3 runs to 17 residues. The germline V gene encodes CDR1 SGHRS and CDR2 YFSETQ. CDR3 DNA sequence: TGCGCCAGCAGCTTGGTTACTAGCGGGAGTGGCACAGATACGCAGTATTTT. Its translation: CASSLVTSGSGTDTQYF.

The chain joins TRBV30 to TRBJ1-5; D not certain. V shed 3 bases and J shed 1 base, with 13 bases lying between them. In germline, CDR1 is GTSNPN, CDR2 SVGIG (reference sequence). The CDR3 has 15 amino acids. The CDR3 sequence: CAWRTPLGSNQPQHF. The CDR3 coding sequence is TGTGCCTGGAGAACTCCCCTCGGAAGCAATCAGCCCCAGCATTTT.

The V and J genes are TRBV30 and TRBJ1-1, with D unresolved. This CDR3 spans 13 amino acids. V shed 0 bases and J shed 0 bases, with 5 bases lying between them. Germline V gives CDR1 GTSNPN, CDR2 SVGIG (reference sequence). CDR3 region: CAWSVTMNTEAFF. The CDR3 nucleotides are TGTGCCTGGAGTGTAACCATGAACACTGAAGCTTTCTTT.

The genes are TRBV10-3 and TRBJ1-3; no firm D call. Germline V gene lookup returns CDR1 ENHRY and CDR2 SYGVKD. V lost 7 bases and J lost 1, with 5 bases in between. The CDR3 covers 12 residues. This CDR3 is CAITASGNTIYF. CDR3 in DNA: TGTGCCATCACAGCGTCTGGAAACACCATATATTTT.

CDR3 DNA: TGTGCCAGCAGTCCGGGGACAGGGAGTGGCTACACCTTC. It encodes CASSPGTGSGYTF. The gene calls are TRBV27 and TRBJ1-2, with TRBD1 identical over 9 bases. The J segment lost 7 bases and the V segment lost 5 bases, leaving 5 bases of the junction unmatched. This CDR3 is 13 amino acids long. Germline CDR1 MNHEY, CDR2 SMNVEV (reference sequence).

CDR3 amino acids: CASSIAQGDTEAFF. In nucleotides, the CDR3 is TGTGCCAGTAGTATAGCTCAGGGGGACACTGAAGCTTTCTTT. The chain uses TRBV19 and TRBJ1-1; 7 nucleotides line up with TRBD1. The CDR3 runs to 14 residues. Germline trimming cut 1 base from V and 3 bases from J; bases unmatched to any gene: 2. Germline assignment: CDR1 LNHDA and CDR2 SQIVND (reference sequence).

The chain links TRBV4-1 to TRBJ1-5, with 7 bases identical to TRBD1. The ends lost 8 bases at V and 0 bases at J; junction bases unmatched: 4. Per germline, CDR1 MGHRA and CDR2 YSYEKL. CDR3 size: 14 residues. CDR3 DNA: TGCGCCAGCGGAGGGACAGTTAGCAATCAGCCCCAGCATTTT. Translation: CASGGTVSNQPQHF.

The count of this clone is one. Here the CDR3 reads CASSFGLAGSRSYNEQFF. CDR3 nucleotides: TGTGCCAGCAGCTTTGGACTAGCGGGATCCCGCTCCTACAATGAGCAGTTCTTC. This sequence joins TRBV11-2 and TRBJ2-1; the match to TRBD2 covers 12 bases. CDR1 is SGHAT, CDR2 FQNNGV, per germline. The CDR3 totals 18 residues. V was pared by 3 bases and J by 0 bases, with 6 bases of the junction left unmatched.

The V call is TRBV25-1, the J call TRBJ1-2; 8 nucleotides align to TRBD1. The CDR3 consists of 11 residues. Germline values: CDR1 MGHDK, CDR2 SYGVNS. Unmatched junction bases numbered 6, after V lost 10 bases and J lost 8 bases. The CDR3 protein is CATWTGKGYTF. CDR3 in DNA: TGTGCCACCTGGACAGGGAAGGGCTACACCTTC.

The chain combines TRBV27 with TRBJ2-1; TRBD1 aligns across 8 bases. The CDR3 has 13 amino acids. Germline assignment: CDR1 MNHEY and CDR2 SMNVEV (reference sequence). V gave up 6 bases and J gave up 9 bases; unmatched junction bases: 7. CDR3 residues: CASSPGQGFEQFF. CDR3 DNA: TGTGCCAGCAGCCCCGGACAGGGATTTGAGCAGTTCTTC.

This clone was recorded only once. V is TRBV7-2 and J is TRBJ1-1, with D possibly matching TRBD1 (6 bases). V was shortened by 1 base and J by 1 base, with 16 bases between the two germline ends. CDR1 is SGHTA and CDR2 is FQGNSA in the germline V gene. The CDR3 spans 17 residues. This chain's CDR3 is CASSLEDSRYPNTEAFF. CDR3 coding DNA: TGTGCCAGCAGCTTAGAGGACAGCCGTTATCCGAACACTGAAGCTTTCTTT.